The 4 T cell receptor beta chains given below trace back to one sample, sequenced in a study of prognosis after radiotherapy for stage I lung cancer (dated by TCRdb to the early 2020s). For sequencing, an Illumina HiSeq 3000 was employed. Two rounds of multiplex PCR on genomic DNA were used to amplify the TCR beta CDR3 region. In the first PCR round, primers specific to each TRBV and TRBJ gene were used, and the primer sequences were filed in Chinese patent CN105087789A. The raw public data were reprocessed by TCRdb itself: fastp quality trimming at Q25, MiXCR clonotype calling, in-frame beta chains only. Every entry covers one CDR3 protein and lists the most common genes and DNA from its rows. For this sample there are approximately 51,000 distinct CDR3 sequences; approximately 30% appear just once. The leading ten clones occupy just under 9.5% of the sample. This sample comprised PBMCs, obtained before or after stereotactic body radiation therapy (not recorded which). These receptor sequences come from a donor aged 50 or older with non-small cell lung cancer.

This clonotype was counted once. The J gene is TRBJ2-1, the V gene TRBV7-2; 8 bases align to TRBD2. Germline V gene sequence: CDR1 SGHTA, CDR2 FQGNSA. CDR3 length: 15 amino acids. Trimming removed 4 bases from V and 8 bases from J; junction bases left unmatched: 10. CDR3 region: CASSSTSGRAYEQFF. In DNA, the CDR3 is TGTGCCAGCAGCTCCACTAGCGGTAGGGCCTATGAGCAGTTCTTC. Full variable domain (outside the CDR3, taken from reference TRBV7-2 and TRBJ2-1): GAGVSQSPSNKVTEKGKDVELRCDPISGHTALYWYRQSLGQGLEFLIYFQGNSAPDKSGLPSDRFSAERTGGSVSTLTIQRTQQEDSAVYLCASSSTSGRAYEQFFGPGTRLTVL.

The chain employs TRBV28 and TRBJ2-7; 7 bases agree with TRBD2. CDR1 is MDHEN and CDR2 is SYDVKM in the germline V gene. CDR3 length: 14 amino acids. V gave up 5 bases and J gave up 3 bases; unmatched junction bases: 7. The CDR3 reads CASSPGTIVYEQYF. The CDR3 DNA sequence: TGTGCCAGCAGTCCTGGGACTATCGTCTACGAGCAGTACTTC.

This clonotype was counted ten times or more. The chain uses TRBV6-1 and TRBJ2-7, with 9 positions matching TRBD1. CDR1 is MNHNS, CDR2 SASEGT, per germline. The CDR3 runs 12 residues. Trimming cost V 5 bases and J 12 bases; bases outside gene matches: 8. The CDR3 here is CASSPGQGKTYF. The CDR3 nucleotides are TGTGCCAGCAGTCCGGGACAGGGCAAGACGTACTTC.

Points on this clonotype: This sequence may be a read error, since a much larger clone differs from it by one base. The chain combines TRBV20-1 with TRBJ1-1; no reliable D call. Germline CDR1 and CDR2: DFQATT and SNEGSKA (reference sequence). This CDR3 has 11 amino acids. CDR3 in amino acids: CSATKRPEDFF. The CDR3 DNA follows: TGCAGTGCCACCAAGAGACCGGAAGATTTCTTT.